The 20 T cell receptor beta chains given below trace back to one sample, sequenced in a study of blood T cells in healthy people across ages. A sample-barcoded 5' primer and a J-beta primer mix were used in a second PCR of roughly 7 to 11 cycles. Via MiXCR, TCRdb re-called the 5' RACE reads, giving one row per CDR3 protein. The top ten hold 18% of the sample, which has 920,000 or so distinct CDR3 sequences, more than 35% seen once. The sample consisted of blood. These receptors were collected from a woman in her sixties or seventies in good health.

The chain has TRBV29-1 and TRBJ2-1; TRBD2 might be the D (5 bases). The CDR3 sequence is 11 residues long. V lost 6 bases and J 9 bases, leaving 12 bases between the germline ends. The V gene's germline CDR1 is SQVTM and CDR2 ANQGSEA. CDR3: CSVGERGEQFF. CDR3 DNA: TGCAGCGTCGGGGAGCGAGGTGAGCAGTTCTTC.

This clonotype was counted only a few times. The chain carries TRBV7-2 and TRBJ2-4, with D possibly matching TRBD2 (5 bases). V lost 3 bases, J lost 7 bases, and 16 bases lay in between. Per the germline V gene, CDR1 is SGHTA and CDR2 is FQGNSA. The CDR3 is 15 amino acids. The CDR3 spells CASSFYSSSGNIQYF. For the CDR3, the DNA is TGTGCCAGCAGCTTTTATTCTAGCTCGGGGAACATTCAGTACTTC.

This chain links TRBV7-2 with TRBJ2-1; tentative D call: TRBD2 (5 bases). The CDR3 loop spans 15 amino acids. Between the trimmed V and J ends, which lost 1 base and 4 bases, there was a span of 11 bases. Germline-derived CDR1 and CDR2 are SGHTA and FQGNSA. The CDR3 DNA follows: TGTGCCAGCAGCTTAGTGGGAGCCCCATACAATGAGCAGTTCTTC. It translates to CASSLVGAPYNEQFF.

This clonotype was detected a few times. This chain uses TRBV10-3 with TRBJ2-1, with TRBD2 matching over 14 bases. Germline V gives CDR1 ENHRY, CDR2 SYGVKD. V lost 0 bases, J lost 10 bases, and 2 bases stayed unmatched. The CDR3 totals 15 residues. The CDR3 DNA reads TGTGCCATCAGTGAGTCGACTAGCGGGAGGGACGAGCAGTTCTTC. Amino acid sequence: CAISESTSGRDEQFF.

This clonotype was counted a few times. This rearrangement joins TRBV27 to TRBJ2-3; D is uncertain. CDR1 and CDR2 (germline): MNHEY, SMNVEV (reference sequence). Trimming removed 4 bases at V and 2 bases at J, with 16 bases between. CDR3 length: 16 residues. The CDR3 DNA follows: TGTGCCAGCAGTTCCCGTTCTAACCTCTTCACAGATACGCAGTATTTT. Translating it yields CASSSRSNLFTDTQYF.

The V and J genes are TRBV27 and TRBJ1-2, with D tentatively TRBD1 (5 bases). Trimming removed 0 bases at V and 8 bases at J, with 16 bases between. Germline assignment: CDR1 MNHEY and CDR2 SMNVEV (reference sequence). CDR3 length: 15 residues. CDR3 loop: CASSLSKQGSFGYTF. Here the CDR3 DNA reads TGTGCCAGCAGTTTATCGAAGCAGGGCTCCTTCGGCTACACCTTC.

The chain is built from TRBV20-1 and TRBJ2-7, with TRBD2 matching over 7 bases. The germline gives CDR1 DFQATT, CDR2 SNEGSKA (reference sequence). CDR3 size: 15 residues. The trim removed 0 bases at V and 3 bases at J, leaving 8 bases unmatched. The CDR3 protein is CSARDLGGRNYEQYF. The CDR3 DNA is TGCAGTGCTAGAGATCTTGGCGGGAGAAACTACGAGCAGTACTTC.

The CDR3 spells CASSLIGNEQYF. CDR3 bases: TGTGCCAGCAGTTTAATTGGTAATGAGCAGTACTTC. The chain carries TRBV6-6 and TRBJ2-7, with unresolved D. The length of the CDR3 is 12 residues. The V gene lost 4 bases and the J gene lost 7 bases, with 11 bases spanning the gap. CDR1 is MNHNY and CDR2 is SVGAGI in the germline V gene (reference sequence).

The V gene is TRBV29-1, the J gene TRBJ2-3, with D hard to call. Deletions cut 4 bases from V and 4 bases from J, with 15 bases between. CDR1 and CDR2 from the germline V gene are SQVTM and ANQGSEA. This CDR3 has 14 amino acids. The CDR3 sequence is CSVASISTADTQYF. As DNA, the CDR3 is TGCAGCGTTGCCTCGATAAGTACTGCAGATACGCAGTATTTT.

The CDR3 loop is CASSPDRGVGEQFF. The CDR3 nucleotides are TGTGCCAGCAGTCCGGACAGGGGTGTTGGTGAGCAGTTCTTC. This chain uses TRBV28 with TRBJ2-1; TRBD1 matches at 9 bases. Losses at the gene ends were 5 bases for V and 9 bases for J; bases not matched to a gene: 8. The germline gives CDR1 MDHEN, CDR2 SYDVKM. CDR3 size: 14 residues.

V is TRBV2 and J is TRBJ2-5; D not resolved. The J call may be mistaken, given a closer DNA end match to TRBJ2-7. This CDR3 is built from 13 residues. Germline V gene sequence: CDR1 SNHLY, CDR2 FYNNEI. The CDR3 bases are TGTGCCAGCAGTGAGAGGTTAATCCTCGAGCAGTACTTC. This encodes CASSERLILEQYF.

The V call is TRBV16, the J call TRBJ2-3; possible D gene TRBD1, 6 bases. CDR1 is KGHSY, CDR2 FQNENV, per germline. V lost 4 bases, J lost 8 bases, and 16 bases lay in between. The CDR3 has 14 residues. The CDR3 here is CASSPNHDRPTQYF. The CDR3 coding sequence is TGTGCCAGCAGCCCCAATCATGACAGGCCTACGCAGTATTTT.

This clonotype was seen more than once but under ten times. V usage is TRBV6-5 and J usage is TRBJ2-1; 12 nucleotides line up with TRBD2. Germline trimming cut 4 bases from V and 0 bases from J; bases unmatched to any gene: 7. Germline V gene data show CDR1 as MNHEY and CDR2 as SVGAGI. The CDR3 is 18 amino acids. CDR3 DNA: TGTGCCAGCAGTTCTCTAGCGGGAGGGCTTAGCTCCTACAATGAGCAGTTCTTC. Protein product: CASSSLAGGLSSYNEQFF.

CDR3 protein: CASSLAETATGELFF. For the CDR3, the DNA is TGCGCCAGCAGCTTGGCCGAGACAGCCACCGGGGAGCTGTTTTTT. The genes are TRBV5-1 and TRBJ2-2; a weak D match, TRBD1 (5 bases). The CDR3 is 15 amino acids. Looked up from germline, CDR1 is SGHRS and CDR2 is YFSETQ. V was cut by 0 bases and J by 4 bases, with 10 bases left in between.

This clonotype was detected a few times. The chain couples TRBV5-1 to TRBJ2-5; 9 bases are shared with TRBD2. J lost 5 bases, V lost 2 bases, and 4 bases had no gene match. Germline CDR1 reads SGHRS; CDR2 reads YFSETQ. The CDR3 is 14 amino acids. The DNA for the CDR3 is TGCGCCAGCAGCTTCGGGACTAGCAGGGAGACCCAGTACTTC. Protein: CASSFGTSRETQYF.

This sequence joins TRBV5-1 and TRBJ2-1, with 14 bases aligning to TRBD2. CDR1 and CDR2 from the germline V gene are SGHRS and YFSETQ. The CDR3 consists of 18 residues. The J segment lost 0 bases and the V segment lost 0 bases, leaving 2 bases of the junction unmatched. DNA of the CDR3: TGCGCCAGCAGCTTGGGAGGACTAGCGGGAGGCTCCTACAATGAGCAGTTCTTC. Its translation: CASSLGGLAGGSYNEQFF.

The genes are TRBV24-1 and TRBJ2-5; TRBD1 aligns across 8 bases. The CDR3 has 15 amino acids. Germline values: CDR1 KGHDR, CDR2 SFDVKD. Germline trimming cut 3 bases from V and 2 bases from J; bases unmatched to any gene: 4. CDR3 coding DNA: TGTGCCACCAGTGATCTCCGGGACAGGCAAGAGACCCAGTACTTC. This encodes CATSDLRDRQETQYF.

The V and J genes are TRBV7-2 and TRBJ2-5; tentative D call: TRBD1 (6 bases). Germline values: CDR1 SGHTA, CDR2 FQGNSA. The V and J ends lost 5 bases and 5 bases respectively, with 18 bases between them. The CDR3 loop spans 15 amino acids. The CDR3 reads CASSPTGPLRETQYF. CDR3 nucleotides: TGTGCCAGCAGCCCTACAGGGCCACTTAGGGAGACCCAGTACTTC.

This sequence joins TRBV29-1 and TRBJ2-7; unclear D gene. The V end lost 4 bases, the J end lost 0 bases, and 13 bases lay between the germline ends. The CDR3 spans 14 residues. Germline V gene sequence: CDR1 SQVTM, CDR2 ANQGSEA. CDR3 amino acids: CSVAGRVASYEQYF. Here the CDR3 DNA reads TGCAGCGTTGCGGGTCGGGTGGCCTCCTACGAGCAGTACTTC.

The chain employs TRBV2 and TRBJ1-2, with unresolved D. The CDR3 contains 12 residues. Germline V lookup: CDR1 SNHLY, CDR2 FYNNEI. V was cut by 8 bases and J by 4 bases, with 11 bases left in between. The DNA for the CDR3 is TGTGCCAGCTTCGGGCAGACCTATGGCTACACCTTC. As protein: CASFGQTYGYTF.